One T cell receptor (beta chain) is described in this entry. Antigen specificity is unknown. This sample stems from a study of cytomegalovirus exposure and HLA in healthy donors. CDR3 length: 16 amino acids. V lost 5 bases to trimming and J lost 0 bases; unmatched junction nucleotides: 7. CDR1 is MNHEY, CDR2 SMNVEV, per germline (reference sequence). PCR was performed using 60 Vbeta and 13 Jbeta primers. TCRdb's copy holds only in-frame clones and misses some; the assay was immunoSEQ multiplex PCR. There are approximately 140,000 clones in the sample; 80% occur only once, and almost 7% lies in the top ten. The study, taken as a whole, reports: Analysis performed later showed TCR beta chains linked to HLA being more clonally expanded than equally common others. Reportedly, TCR beta sequences accurately predicted HLA-A and HLA-B alleles in most subjects.

The sequence was collected from a man aged 40-55 years in good health and CMV-seropositive. The chain couples TRBV27 to TRBJ1-5, with 7 positions matching TRBD1. The sequenced sample consisted of PBMCs. The chain's CDR3 is CASSLGQVNSNQPQHF. DNA of the CDR3: TGTGCCAGCAGTCTAGGACAGGTTAATAGCAATCAGCCCCAGCATTTT.